These T cell receptor beta chains were read from a single sample in a study of cytomegalovirus exposure and HLA in healthy donors. Here immunoSEQ multiplex PCR was the method, and the copy in TCRdb shows in-frame clones only, minus some. The sample includes 150,000 to 200,000 clones, about 85% of them seen just once. Material for sequencing was PBMCs. The receptors originated from a man in his late teens or twenties in good health and CMV-seropositive. Both conserved end residues are part of each CDR3.

v_gene: TRBV28; j_gene: TRBJ2-1; CDR3aa: CASSPSRASGLTEQFF
v_gene: TRBV15; j_gene: TRBJ1-2; CDR3aa: CATSRTGTLNYYTF
v_gene: TRBV18; j_gene: TRBJ1-1; CDR3aa: CASSPPRTGGAETEAFF
v_gene: TRBV7-8; j_gene: TRBJ2-1; CDR3aa: CASSSQPINYNEQFF
v_gene: TRBV9; j_gene: TRBJ2-3; CDR3aa: CASSQGPPSTDTQYF
v_gene: TRBV4-2; j_gene: TRBJ1-2; CDR3aa: CASSQGQRYGYTF
v_gene: TRBV28; j_gene: TRBJ1-1; CDR3aa: CASSFVGNTEAFF
v_gene: TRBV2; j_gene: TRBJ2-3; CDR3aa: CASRETTSTDTQYF
v_gene: TRBV10-2; j_gene: TRBJ2-5; CDR3aa: CASTLDRGETQYF
v_gene: TRBV7-9; j_gene: TRBJ2-7; CDR3aa: CATIDGVEQYF
v_gene: TRBV5-1; j_gene: TRBJ2-3; CDR3aa: CASSLGTRLGSTDTQYF
v_gene: TRBV6-1; j_gene: TRBJ1-5; CDR3aa: CASSEGMGQGNQPQHF
v_gene: TRBV7-3; j_gene: TRBJ2-7; CDR3aa: CASSLGGTYEQYF
v_gene: TRBV6-5; j_gene: TRBJ2-7; CDR3aa: CASSSFRAGSYEQYF
v_gene: TRBV28; j_gene: TRBJ1-1; CDR3aa: CASSTPRTGEAFF
v_gene: TRBV7-9; j_gene: TRBJ2-6; CDR3aa: CASSLVAGGHGANVLTF